Listed here are 23 T cell receptor beta chains from one sample, sequenced in a study of shared clonotypes between healthy human individuals. Naive CD8 cells were CD45RO-negative, positively selected for CCR7, excluding terminally differentiated effector memory CD45RA+ cells. Libraries were prepared by immunoSEQ multiplex PCR; TCRdb keeps only in-frame clonotypes and omits some of them. The repertoire holds 550,000 to 600,000 clones, with nearly 98% as singletons. Sequenced material: naive CD8+ T cells sorted from blood. Receptors originate from a man aged 25-45 years in good health.

This clone was seen only once. The CDR3 is CSVESWDVGEQYF. The CDR3 region has the DNA TGCAGCGTTGAAAGCTGGGACGTTGGCGAGCAGTACTTC. V and J are TRBV29-1 and TRBJ2-7, with D tentatively TRBD1 or TRBD2 (5 bases each). The CDR3 has 13 residues. Trimming took off 2 bases at V and 6 bases at J, with 14 bases between the two ends. Germline V CDR1 and CDR2: SQVTM, ANQGSEA.

This sequence joins TRBV27 and TRBJ2-3, with D unresolved. Trimming took 7 bases from V and 2 from J, leaving 16 bases between them. This CDR3 has 15 residues. Per the germline V gene, CDR1 is MNHEY and CDR2 is SMNVEV (reference sequence). The CDR3 loop reads CASTEVGRPTDTQYF. The CDR3 DNA sequence: TGTGCCAGCACCGAAGTTGGGCGGCCCACAGATACGCAGTATTTT.

The rearrangement links TRBV14 to TRBJ2-6, with unresolved D. The CDR3 runs 22 residues. Germline CDR1 is SGHDN and CDR2 is FVKESK. V dropped 4 bases and J dropped 0 bases, with 28 bases sitting between them. This chain's CDR3 is CASSREPGNPGHNSSGANVLTF. In nucleotides, the CDR3 is TGTGCCAGCAGCCGAGAACCGGGCAACCCAGGCCACAATAGCTCTGGGGCCAACGTCCTGACTTTC.

The rearrangement uses TRBV19 and TRBJ1-5; D ambiguous. Germline CDR1 and CDR2: LNHDA and SQIVND (reference sequence). The CDR3 is 16 amino acids. Trimming cost V 5 bases and J 0 bases, with 14 bases left between them. The CDR3 nucleotides read TGTGCCAGTAGTCCCTGGGGAGGGAATAGCAATCAGCCCCAGCATTTT. Translated: CASSPWGGNSNQPQHF. Using reference TRBV19 and TRBJ1-5 for the parts outside the CDR3, the full variable domain is DGGITQSPKYLFRKEGQNVTLSCEQNLNHDAMYWYRQDPGQGLRLIYYSQIVNDFQKGDIAEGYSVSREKKESFPLTVTSAQKNPTAFYLCASSPWGGNSNQPQHFGDGTRLSIL.

This chain uses TRBV28 with TRBJ1-2, with 9 nucleotides matching TRBD1. Unmatched junction bases numbered 18, after V lost 6 bases and J lost 4 bases. The germline V gene has CDR1 MDHEN and CDR2 SYDVKM. The CDR3 sequence is 18 residues long. CDR3 residues: CASSPTVWTGENFYGYTF. The CDR3, as DNA: TGTGCCAGCAGCCCCACGGTATGGACAGGGGAGAATTTCTATGGCTACACCTTC.

The gene calls are TRBV28 and TRBJ2-7; 7 positions agree with TRBD2. Trimming cost V 7 bases and J 5 bases; bases outside gene matches: 29. Germline V gene sequence: CDR1 MDHEN, CDR2 SYDVKM. This CDR3 is built from 20 residues. The CDR3 reads CASTFPRGLIVPPRLDEQYF. CDR3 nucleotide sequence: TGTGCCAGCACCTTCCCCCGGGGACTAATTGTACCCCCACGGTTGGACGAGCAGTACTTC.

V gene TRBV5-5 combines with J gene TRBJ1-1; possible D gene TRBD1, 5 bases. V was cut by 4 bases and J by 2 bases, with 12 bases left in between. CDR1 and CDR2 from the germline V gene are SGHKS and YYEKEE (reference sequence). The CDR3 is made up of 14 amino acids. As DNA, the CDR3 is TGTGCCAGCAGCCCAGGGACGGTTAACACTGAAGCTTTCTTT. It specifies CASSPGTVNTEAFF.

This clone was seen once. The V call is TRBV15, the J call TRBJ1-5; D ambiguous. Germline CDR1 LNHNV, CDR2 YYDKDF (reference sequence). The CDR3 has 18 amino acids. Trimming pared 5 bases from V and 0 bases from J, leaving 20 bases between. In DNA form, the CDR3 reads TGTGCCACCAGCCTAGGTTATGCAAACCGTCATAGCAATCAGCCCCAGCATTTT. Translated: CATSLGYANRHSNQPQHF.

Concerning this clone: Different DNA sequences within this sample yield the same CDR3. The chain combines TRBV9 with TRBJ1-2; perhaps TRBD1 as D (6 bases). The CDR3 runs 16 residues. Germline CDR1 reads SGDLS; CDR2 reads YYNGEE. V dropped 3 bases and J dropped 5 bases, with 20 bases sitting between them. The CDR3 DNA is TGTGCCAGCAGCGGAACCGGGACAAGGGGAGGTTATGGCTACACCTTC. Translated: CASSGTGTRGGYGYTF. The variable domain in full, completed from reference TRBV9 and TRBJ1-2, reads DSGVTQTPKHLITATGQRVTLRCSPRSGDLSVYWYQQSLDQGLQFLIQYYNGEERAKGNILERFSAQQFPDLHSELNLSSLELGDSALYFCASSGTGTRGGYGYTFGSGTRLTVV.

About this clone itself: The same CDR3 arises from other DNA sequences in this sample as well. The V call is TRBV7-9, the J call TRBJ2-7; D perhaps matches TRBD1 (5 bases). CDR3 length: 12 amino acids. The germline V gene encodes CDR1 SEHNR and CDR2 FQNEAQ (reference sequence). V gave up 5 bases and J gave up 2 bases, with 7 bases separating them. The CDR3 spells CASSLQAYEQYF. CDR3 coding DNA: TGTGCCAGCAGCCTACAGGCCTACGAGCAGTACTTC. Looking up the rest from reference TRBV7-9 and TRBJ2-7 gives the full variable domain: DTGVSQNPRHKITKRGQNVTFRCDPISEHNRLYWYRQTLGQGPEFLTYFQNEAQLEKSRLLSDRFSAERPKGSFSTLEIQRTEQGDSAMYLCASSLQAYEQYFGPGTRLTVT.

This chain joins TRBV27 and TRBJ2-3; a weak D match, TRBD1 (6 bases). Trimming cost V 4 bases and J 0 bases, with 11 bases left between them. Germline-derived CDR1 and CDR2 are MNHEY and SMNVEV (reference sequence). The CDR3 totals 15 residues. The CDR3 nucleotides read TGTGCCAGCAGTTCGGGGACAAGGAGCACAGATACGCAGTATTTT. Encoded protein: CASSSGTRSTDTQYF.

The V call is TRBV27, the J call TRBJ2-7, with 11 bases that match TRBD2. Germline CDR1 MNHEY, CDR2 SMNVEV (reference sequence). Losses at the gene ends were 3 bases for V and 7 bases for J; bases not matched to a gene: 14. The CDR3 runs 17 residues. The CDR3: CASSLWTSGPPTGEQYF. The CDR3 region has the DNA TGTGCCAGCAGTTTGTGGACTAGCGGGCCCCCAACGGGAGAGCAGTACTTC.

V gene TRBV29-1 combines with J gene TRBJ2-1; 12 bases map to TRBD2. J was trimmed by 0 bases and V by 6 bases; bases with no gene match: 9. Per germline, CDR1 SQVTM and CDR2 ANQGSEA. The CDR3 loop spans 17 amino acids. CDR3 loop: CSVTGTSGPSSYNEQFF. CDR3 DNA sequence: TGCAGCGTAACCGGGACTAGCGGGCCGAGCTCCTACAATGAGCAGTTCTTC.

The chain joins TRBV7-6 to TRBJ2-6; TRBD2 matches 15 bases. CDR1 and CDR2 (germline): SGHVS, FNYEAQ. This CDR3 has 18 amino acids. Trimming removed 5 bases from V and 0 bases from J; junction bases left unmatched: 2. The CDR3 region is CASSPGLAGGSGANVLTF. The CDR3 bases are TGTGCCAGCAGCCCGGGACTAGCGGGAGGCTCTGGGGCCAACGTCCTGACTTTC.

V and J are TRBV28 and TRBJ1-2; weak D call: TRBD1 (5 bases). V lost 3 bases to trimming and J lost 6 bases, with 11 bases between them. Germline lookup yields CDR1 MDHEN and CDR2 SYDVKM. The CDR3 length is 13 residues. CDR3: CASSFEGADGYTF. CDR3 sequence (DNA): TGTGCCAGCAGTTTTGAAGGGGCAGATGGCTACACCTTC.

The V and J genes are TRBV7-9 and TRBJ2-7; 7 positions agree with TRBD1. J was trimmed by 5 bases and V by 0 bases; bases with no gene match: 7. CDR1 and CDR2 (germline): SEHNR, FQNEAQ (reference sequence). The length of the CDR3 is 15 residues. In DNA form, the CDR3 reads TGTGCCAGCAGCTTAGCTCAGGGGGAGAGTGACGAGCAGTACTTC. Protein product: CASSLAQGESDEQYF.

To note about this clone: Other nucleotide sequences in the sample specify the same CDR3. This chain joins TRBV9 and TRBJ1-2; D is possibly TRBD1 (6 bases). The CDR3 spans 12 residues. V lost 4 bases and J lost 5, with 9 bases in between. From germline, CDR1 is SGDLS and CDR2 YYNGEE. The CDR3 is CASSQGYYGYTF. The CDR3 DNA reads as TGTGCCAGCAGCCAGGGGTATTATGGCTACACCTTC.

Regarding this clone: The same CDR3 is also encoded by other DNA sequences in this sample. The gene calls are TRBV7-9 and TRBJ2-3; D gene ambiguous. With 5 bases removed from V and 2 bases from J, the gap between germline ends came to 5 bases. Germline CDR1 and CDR2: SEHNR and FQNEAQ (reference sequence). The CDR3 spans 12 residues. CDR3 in amino acids: CASSLHTDTQYF. Here the CDR3 DNA reads TGTGCCAGCAGCCTCCACACAGATACGCAGTATTTT.

The CDR3 DNA follows: TGTGCCAGCAGTCCGCTTGGGGGGAGCACTGAAGCTTTCTTT. It is translated as CASSPLGGSTEAFF. V usage is TRBV6-5 and J usage is TRBJ1-1; a possible D gene is TRBD1 (5 bases). The CDR3 spans 14 residues. V lost 5 bases, J lost 4 bases, and 14 bases lay in between. The germline CDR1 and CDR2 sequences are MNHEY and SVGAGI.

The chain employs TRBV6-5 and TRBJ1-2; no clear D gene. V was trimmed by 6 bases and J by 1 base, leaving 9 bases between them. Per the germline V gene, CDR1 is MNHEY and CDR2 is SVGAGI. The CDR3 has 13 amino acids. Here the CDR3 DNA reads TGTGCCAGCAGCTCAGAACTTAACTATGGCTACACCTTC. It specifies CASSSELNYGYTF.

The chain links TRBV25-1 to TRBJ2-1; D may be TRBD2 (6 bases). This CDR3 has 13 residues. The V and J ends lost 5 bases and 6 bases respectively, with 11 bases between them. Germline CDR1 MGHDK, CDR2 SYGVNS. CDR3 sequence (DNA): TGTGCCAGCAGTCGGGTTAGCGGCAATGAGCAGTTCTTC. This encodes CASSRVSGNEQFF.

This chain joins TRBV15 and TRBJ1-3; TRBD1 agrees at 7 bases. The CDR3 spans 17 residues. Germline assignment: CDR1 LNHNV and CDR2 YYDKDF (reference sequence). The ends lost 5 bases at V and 2 bases at J; junction bases unmatched: 12. The CDR3 sequence is CATSLGMGTAPGNTIYF. The CDR3 region has the DNA TGTGCCACCAGCCTGGGGATGGGGACAGCACCTGGAAACACCATATATTTT.

The chain employs TRBV5-1 and TRBJ2-1; no clear D. Germline V gene sequence: CDR1 SGHRS, CDR2 YFSETQ. The V end was cut by 6 bases, the J end by 3 bases, with 13 bases between. This CDR3 has 14 residues. Written as DNA, the CDR3 is TGCGCCAGCACTCCCGTTTTTGGCTACAATGAGCAGTTCTTC. Translation gives CASTPVFGYNEQFF.